This T cell receptor beta chain emerged from a study of blood T cell repertoires in COVID-19. About the study: In each case, the material was cDNA or gDNA derived from T cells, B-cell-depleted T cells, or PBMCs.

Original methodology: The assay estimated nucleated cells by amplifying reference gene primers. The protocol was immunoSEQ multiplex PCR, while the TCRdb copy is restricted to in-frame clones and leaves out a portion. V and J calls and clone size are given by that table; D and trimming were obtained from the DNA. This table holds about 200,000 clones, roughly 80% found once. CDR3 length equals 16 residues. Between the trimmed V and J ends, which lost 7 bases and 1 base, there was a span of 19 bases. The germline V gene has CDR1 LNHDA and CDR2 SQIVND (reference sequence). In Seattle, patients joined the study during active infection and were tracked longitudinally.

Source material: peripheral blood. V is TRBV19 and J is TRBJ1-1; no clear D gene. The receptor comes from a woman in her sixties or seventies with COVID-19, enrolled during active disease. This CDR3 is CASTPWLSGSNTEAFF. The DNA of the CDR3 is TGTGCCAGTACCCCTTGGCTTAGCGGATCGAACACTGAAGCTTTCTTT.